These 24 T cell receptor beta chains share one sample of origin, sequenced in a study of T cells in Graves' hyperthyroidism and ophthalmopathy. RNA transcripts provided the source from which TCR beta CDR3 regions were amplified. The HTBI primer set served for first-round RT-PCR of the TCR CDR3. TCRdb re-analysed the multiplex PCR reads in MiXCR, keeping a single row per CDR3 protein. The top ten hold around half of the sample, which has approximately 330,000 distinct CDR3 sequences, 20% to 25% seen once. The sample comprised blood. The receptors come from a woman in her 50s with Graves' hyperthyroidism.

This clonotype was recorded many times. The chain carries TRBV29-1 and TRBJ1-2; D gene uncertain. The V and J ends lost 2 bases and 8 bases respectively, with 12 bases between them. The CDR3 runs to 12 residues. The germline CDR1 and CDR2 sequences are SQVTM and ANQGSEA. CDR3 protein: CSVEYRGRGYTF. The DNA for the CDR3 is TGCAGCGTTGAATACCGAGGTCGGGGCTACACCTTC. Full variable domain (missing parts from reference TRBV29-1 and TRBJ1-2): SAVISQKPSRDICQRGTSLTIQCQVDSQVTMMFWYRQQPGQSLTLIATANQGSEATYESGFVIDKFPISRPNLTFSTLTVSNMSPEDSSIYLCSVEYRGRGYTFGSGTRLTVV.

This clonotype was detected many times. The chain carries TRBV12-5 and TRBJ2-2, with 7 positions matching TRBD1. CDR3 size: 15 residues. The germline V gene encodes CDR1 LGHNT and CDR2 FRNRAP. Trimming cost V 6 bases and J 4 bases; bases outside gene matches: 8. The CDR3 spells CASGRDSAVTGELFF. For the CDR3, the DNA is TGTGCTAGTGGCCGGGACAGCGCAGTCACCGGGGAGCTGTTTTTT.

The table lists this clonotype with many counts. The chain is built from TRBV5-1 and TRBJ1-1, with unresolved D. V was shortened by 0 bases and J by 0 bases, with 6 bases between the two germline ends. This CDR3 region has 14 residues. Looked up from germline, CDR1 is SGHRS and CDR2 is YFSETQ. CDR3 coding DNA: TGCGCCAGCAGCTTGGAGGGCGTGAACACTGAAGCTTTCTTT. This translates into CASSLEGVNTEAFF.

This clonotype was found many times. The rearrangement links TRBV3-1 to TRBJ1-1; 9 bases align to TRBD1. Germline loops: CDR1 LGHDT, CDR2 YNNKEL (reference sequence). V lost 5 bases and J lost 5; bases outside the gene matches: 6. This CDR3 contains 14 residues. This chain's CDR3 is CASSKTGGGTEAFF. The CDR3 DNA sequence: TGTGCCAGCAGCAAGACAGGGGGAGGGACTGAAGCTTTCTTT.

This clonotype has only a few counts. One end of the junction is discordant with germline, which a read error may explain. The chain is built from TRBV4-1 and TRBJ2-1; 13 bases are a match to TRBD2. The CDR3 is 15 residues long. CDR1 and CDR2 (germline): MGHRA, YSYEKL. The CDR3 sequence: CASNQLAGGPYEQFF. CDR3 nucleotides: TGCGCCAGCAACCAACTAGCGGGAGGGCCCTATGAGCAGTTCTTC.

The chain links TRBV2 to TRBJ1-2; tentatively, D is TRBD1 (5 bases). The germline CDR1 and CDR2 sequences are SNHLY and FYNNEI. The CDR3 loop spans 14 amino acids. Trimming removed 5 bases from V and 8 bases from J, with 18 bases in between. The CDR3 region is CASSLVGDVRGYTF. CDR3 in DNA: TGTGCCAGCAGTTTAGTGGGGGACGTGCGGGGCTACACCTTC.

In this sample, this clonotype turned up many times. J is TRBJ2-1 and V is TRBV6-2 or TRBV6-3, with 10 bases aligning to TRBD2. The V gene's germline CDR1 is MNHEY and CDR2 SVGEGT. There are 14 residues in the CDR3. V lost 5 bases, J lost 6 bases, and 4 bases stayed unmatched. The chain's CDR3 is CASSTSGAFNEQFF. In DNA, the CDR3 is TGTGCCAGCAGTACTAGCGGGGCCTTCAATGAGCAGTTCTTC.

This clonotype was recorded at least ten times. The chain employs TRBV20-1 and TRBJ2-5; TRBD2 agrees at 8 bases. With 4 bases clipped from V and 2 bases from J, the junction kept 9 bases outside the gene matches. CDR3 size: 15 residues. The V gene's germline CDR1 is DFQATT and CDR2 SNEGSKA (reference sequence). CDR3 sequence (DNA): TGCAGTGCTACTATTAGCGGGAAGAATCAAGAGACCCAGTACTTC. Protein: CSATISGKNQETQYF.

This clonotype was recorded many times. This chain joins TRBV2 and TRBJ1-2; perhaps TRBD1 as D (5 bases). Looked up from germline, CDR1 is SNHLY and CDR2 is FYNNEI. This CDR3 has 14 residues. V lost 4 bases to trimming and J lost 3 bases, with 12 bases between them. The CDR3 region is CASSVRREDYGYTF. CDR3 nucleotide sequence: TGTGCCAGCAGTGTTCGCAGGGAGGACTATGGCTACACCTTC.

This clonotype has only a few counts. Being one base from a much bigger clone, this may be a read error. The genes are TRBV12-3 or TRBV12-4 and TRBJ2-7, with 14 bases aligning to TRBD2. This CDR3 is 15 amino acids long. CDR3: CVSRIGTSGSNEQYF. CDR3 DNA: TGTGTCAGCAGGATCGGGACTAGCGGGAGCAACGAGCAGTACTTC.

Ten or more counts support this clonotype. The chain recombines TRBV2 with TRBJ1-5; weak D call: TRBD1 (6 bases). This CDR3 region has 17 residues. V was trimmed by 5 bases and J by 2 bases, leaving 19 bases between them. Germline CDR1 reads SNHLY; CDR2 reads FYNNEI. CDR3 sequence reads: CASSLIQGGGGNQPQHF. DNA for the CDR3: TGTGCCAGCAGTCTCATACAGGGAGGAGGAGGCAATCAGCCCCAGCATTTT.

This clonotype was seen repeatedly, ten times or more. V and J are TRBV28 and TRBJ2-7; 14 nucleotides match TRBD2. The CDR3 is 17 residues long. Trimming at V came to 5 bases and at J to 4 bases, leaving 10 bases not matched to a gene. CDR1 and CDR2 (germline): MDHEN, SYDVKM. CDR3 DNA: TGTGCCAGCAGTCCCTTAAGGACTAGCGGGAGGTCATACGAGCAGTACTTC. Translating it yields CASSPLRTSGRSYEQYF. Looking up the rest from reference TRBV28 and TRBJ2-7 gives the full variable domain: DVKVTQSSRYLVKRTGEKVFLECVQDMDHENMFWYRQDPGLGLRLIYFSYDVKMKEKGDIPEGYSVSREKKERFSLILESASTNQTSMYLCASSPLRTSGRSYEQYFGPGTRLTVT.

This clonotype was seen repeatedly, ten times or more. The J gene is TRBJ1-2, the V gene TRBV3-1; D gene ambiguous. The CDR3 consists of 13 residues. The V end was cut by 6 bases, the J end by 5 bases, with 13 bases between. In germline, CDR1 is LGHDT, CDR2 YNNKEL (reference sequence). CDR3 in DNA: TGTGCCAGCAGTTTGGACGGAGATTATGGCTACACCTTC. Protein sequence: CASSLDGDYGYTF.

The rearrangement uses TRBV9 and TRBJ2-6; D might be TRBD1 (5 bases). The germline V gene encodes CDR1 SGDLS and CDR2 YYNGEE. The CDR3 has 17 residues. V lost 0 bases to trimming and J lost 0 bases, with 10 bases between them. The CDR3 is CASSVVPGLSGANVLTF. The CDR3 DNA sequence: TGTGCCAGCAGCGTAGTTCCAGGGCTCTCTGGGGCCAACGTCCTGACTTTC.

On this clonotype itself: The junction does not match germline at one end; this may be a read error. V gene TRBV7-2 combines with J gene TRBJ1-5; TRBD1 matches 9 bases. CDR1 is SGHTA and CDR2 is FQGNSA in the germline V gene. This CDR3 has 15 amino acids. CDR3: CAGSLTGGSNQPQHF. The CDR3 DNA sequence: TGTGCCGGCAGCTTGACAGGGGGTAGCAATCAGCCCCAGCATTTT.

V and J are TRBV12-3 or TRBV12-4 and TRBJ1-3; 7 bases align to TRBD1. The ends lost 6 bases at V and 4 bases at J; junction bases unmatched: 3. This CDR3 has 13 amino acids. The CDR3 bases are TGTGCCAGCAGCTACAGGGGAGGAAACACCATATATTTT. Translated: CASSYRGGNTIYF.

The chain has TRBV5-8 and TRBJ1-1; D uncertain. Trimming cost V 4 bases and J 7 bases, with 2 bases left between them. CDR3 length: 9 residues. Germline assignment: CDR1 SGHTS and CDR2 YDEGEE. The CDR3 sequence: CASSLEAFF. The CDR3 region has the DNA TGTGCCAGCAGCCTTGAAGCTTTCTTT.

This chain joins TRBV6-1 and TRBJ2-5, with 8 bases fitting TRBD2. Trimming took 6 bases from V and 4 from J; bases not matched to a gene: 10. The CDR3 is made up of 15 amino acids. The germline CDR1 and CDR2 sequences are MNHNS and SASEGT. The CDR3 DNA reads as TGTGCCAGCAGGTATAGCGGGATGTCAGCAGAGACCCAGTACTTC. As protein: CASRYSGMSAETQYF.

The V call is TRBV15, the J call TRBJ2-7; 10 nucleotides align to TRBD1. This CDR3 has 15 residues. The germline gives CDR1 LNHNV, CDR2 YYDKDF (reference sequence). V lost 5 bases, J lost 2 bases, and 6 bases stayed unmatched. CDR3 nucleotide sequence: TGTGCCACCAGCTCCCGGGACAGGGGAACCTACGAGCAGTACTTC. The encoded protein is CATSSRDRGTYEQYF. The full variable domain, completed using reference TRBV15 and TRBJ2-7, is DAMVIQNPRYQVTQFGKPVTLSCSQTLNHNVMYWYQQKSSQAPKLLFHYYDKDFNNEADTPDNFQSRRPNTSFCFLDIRSPGLGDTAMYLCATSSRDRGTYEQYFGPGTRLTVT.

The J gene is TRBJ1-2, the V gene TRBV5-1, with 9 bases identical to TRBD1. The CDR3 contains 13 residues. Germline V gives CDR1 SGHRS, CDR2 YFSETQ. After removal of 5 bases from V and 6 bases from J, the junction contained 5 bases not matched to a gene. Here the CDR3 DNA reads TGCGCCAGCAGACCGGACAGGGGACATGGCTACACCTTC. This sequence encodes CASRPDRGHGYTF. Full variable domain (missing parts from reference TRBV5-1 and TRBJ1-2): KAGVTQTPRYLIKTRGQQVTLSCSPISGHRSVSWYQQTPGQGLQFLFEYFSETQRNKGNFPGRFSGRQFSNSRSEMNVSTLELGDSALYLCASRPDRGHGYTFGSGTRLTVV.

The chain has TRBV25-1 and TRBJ2-3; 7 nucleotides line up with TRBD2. Germline-derived CDR1 and CDR2 are MGHDK and SYGVNS. The ends lost 3 bases at V and 1 base at J; junction bases unmatched: 19. The CDR3 runs to 20 residues. CDR3 loop: CASSDRGSGPPEGRTDTQYF. Here the CDR3 DNA reads TGTGCCAGCAGTGATCGGGGTAGCGGGCCACCCGAGGGCCGCACAGATACGCAGTATTTT.

This clonotype was recorded at least ten times. The J gene is TRBJ1-1, the V gene TRBV27; the match to TRBD1 covers 7 bases. The trim removed 2 bases at V and 4 bases at J, leaving 7 bases unmatched. The CDR3 is 15 amino acids. The V gene's germline CDR1 is MNHEY and CDR2 SMNVEV (reference sequence). This chain's CDR3 is CASSLRTGRSTEAFF. In DNA, the CDR3 is TGTGCCAGCAGTTTACGGACAGGACGTAGCACTGAAGCTTTCTTT.

The chain is built from TRBV6-2 or TRBV6-3 and TRBJ2-3; D is unresolved. V gave up 8 bases and J gave up 5 bases, with 8 bases separating them. The CDR3 extends over 11 amino acids. From germline, CDR1 is MNHEY and CDR2 SVGEGT. CDR3: CASAKGDTQYF. In nucleotides, the CDR3 is TGTGCCAGCGCGAAGGGAGATACGCAGTATTTT.

This clonotype has just a few counts. The chain uses TRBV6-5 and TRBJ2-6; D might be TRBD2 (6 bases). Germline V gene data show CDR1 as MNHEY and CDR2 as SVGAGI. V was shortened by 3 bases and J by 0 bases, with 12 bases between the two germline ends. This CDR3 comprises 17 residues. The CDR3 loop is CASSYAGSNSGANVLTF. Here the CDR3 DNA reads TGTGCCAGCAGTTATGCGGGGTCTAACTCTGGGGCCAACGTCCTGACTTTC.